This T cell receptor beta chain was sequenced during a study of identical twins. Germline-derived CDR1 and CDR2 are SQVTM and ANQGSEA. There are 11 residues in the CDR3. V gave up 3 bases and J gave up 6 bases, with 8 bases separating them. Study results and caveats: Shared out-of-frame alpha sequences (those common to twins) showed excess low generation probability. Cord blood beta clonotypes that were abundant carried fewer insertions, and memory repertoires showed no such trend.

This clonotype has at least ten counts. The target antigen is unknown. Template switching added a universal primer binding site, and final cDNA carried unique molecular identifiers. TCRdb fed the 5' RACE reads into MiXCR, producing one record per CDR3 protein. This table holds a few hundred thousand distinct CDR3 sequences, 9.5% to 10% found once. The sample also formed part of further work on yellow fever vaccine responses in identical twins.

Sequences were obtained from PBMCs. The V and J genes are TRBV29-1 and TRBJ1-1; a weak D match, TRBD1 (5 bases). This receptor was obtained from a young woman in good health. The CDR3 loop reads CSVDRGSEAFF. CDR3 DNA sequence: TGCAGCGTTGATCGGGGGTCTGAAGCTTTCTTT.